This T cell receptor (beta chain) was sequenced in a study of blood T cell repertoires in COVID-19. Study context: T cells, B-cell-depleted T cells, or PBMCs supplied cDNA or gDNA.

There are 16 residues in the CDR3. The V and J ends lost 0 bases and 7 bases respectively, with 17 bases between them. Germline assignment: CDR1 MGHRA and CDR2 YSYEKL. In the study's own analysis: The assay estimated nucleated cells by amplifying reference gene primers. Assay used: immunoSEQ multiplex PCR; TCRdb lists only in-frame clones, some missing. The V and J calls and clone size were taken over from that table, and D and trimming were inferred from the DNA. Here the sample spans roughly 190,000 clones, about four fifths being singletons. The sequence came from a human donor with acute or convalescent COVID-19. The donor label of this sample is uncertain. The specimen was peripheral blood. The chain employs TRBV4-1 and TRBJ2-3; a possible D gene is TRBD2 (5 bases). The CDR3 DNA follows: TGCGCCAGCAGCCAAGATTGGACTGGAAAAGGAAATACGCAGTATTTT. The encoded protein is CASSQDWTGKGNTQYF.